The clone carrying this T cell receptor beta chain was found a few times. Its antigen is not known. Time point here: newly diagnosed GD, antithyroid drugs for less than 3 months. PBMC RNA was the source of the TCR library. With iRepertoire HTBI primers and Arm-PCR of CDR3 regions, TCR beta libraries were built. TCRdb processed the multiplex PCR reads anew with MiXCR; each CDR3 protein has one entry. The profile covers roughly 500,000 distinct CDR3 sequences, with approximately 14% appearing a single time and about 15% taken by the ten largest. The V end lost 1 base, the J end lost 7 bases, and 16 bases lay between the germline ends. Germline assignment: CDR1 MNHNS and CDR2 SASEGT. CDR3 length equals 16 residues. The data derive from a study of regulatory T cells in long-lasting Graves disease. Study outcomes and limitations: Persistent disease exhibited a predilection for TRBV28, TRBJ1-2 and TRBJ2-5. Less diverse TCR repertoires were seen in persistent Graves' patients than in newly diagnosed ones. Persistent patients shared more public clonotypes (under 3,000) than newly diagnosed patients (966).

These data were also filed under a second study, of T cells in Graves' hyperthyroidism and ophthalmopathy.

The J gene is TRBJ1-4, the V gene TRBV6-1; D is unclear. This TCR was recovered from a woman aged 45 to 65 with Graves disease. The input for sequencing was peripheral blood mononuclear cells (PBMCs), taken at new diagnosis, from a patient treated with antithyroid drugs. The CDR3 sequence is CASSEVGPGFVEKLFF. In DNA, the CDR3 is TGTGCCAGCAGTGAAGTTGGCCCGGGGTTTGTTGAAAAACTGTTTTTT.